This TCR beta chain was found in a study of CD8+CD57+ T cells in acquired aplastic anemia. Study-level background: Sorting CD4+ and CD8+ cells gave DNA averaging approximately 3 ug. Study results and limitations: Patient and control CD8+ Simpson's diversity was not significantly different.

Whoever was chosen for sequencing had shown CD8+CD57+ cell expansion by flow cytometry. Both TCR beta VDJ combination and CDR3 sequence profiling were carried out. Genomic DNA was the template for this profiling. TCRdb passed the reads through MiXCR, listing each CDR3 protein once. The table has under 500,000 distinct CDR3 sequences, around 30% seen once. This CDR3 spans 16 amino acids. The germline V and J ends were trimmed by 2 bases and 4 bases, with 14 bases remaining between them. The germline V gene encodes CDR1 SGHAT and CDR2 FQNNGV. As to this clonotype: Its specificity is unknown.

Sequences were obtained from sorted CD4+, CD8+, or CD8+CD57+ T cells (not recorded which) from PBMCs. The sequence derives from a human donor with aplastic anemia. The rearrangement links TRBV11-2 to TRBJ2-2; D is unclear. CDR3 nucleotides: TGTGCCAGCAGCTTAATCTCCTCCGTGGCCACCGGGGAGCTGTTTTTT. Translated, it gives CASSLISSVATGELFF. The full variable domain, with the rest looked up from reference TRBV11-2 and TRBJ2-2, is EAGVAQSPRYKIIEKRQSVAFWCNPISGHATLYWYQQILGQGPKLLIQFQNNGVVDDSQLPKDRFSAERLKGVDSTLKIQPAKLEDSAVYLCASSLISSVATGELFFGEGSRLTVL.